The 18 T cell receptor beta chains below were found in one sample sequenced in a study of metastatic and nonmetastatic thyroid tumors. Thyroid surgery was preceded by no treatment in any patient. TCRdb re-called clones from the PCR reads using MiXCR. The sample includes 60,000 or so clones, 25% to 35% seen only once; the top ten take roughly 15%. Input material: blood. The receptors come from a female donor with papillary thyroid cancer or a benign thyroid nodule (not recorded which). Some clones in this sample may be carry-over from other donors' samples.

The chain has TRBV30 and TRBJ2-3; the match to TRBD2 covers 7 bases. CDR1 GTSNPN and CDR2 SVGIG come from the germline V gene (reference sequence). The CDR3 consists of 14 residues. J lost 6 bases, V lost 2 bases, and 8 bases had no gene match. The CDR3 here is CAWSPGGWMDTQYF. DNA for the CDR3: TGTGCCTGGAGTCCGGGAGGTTGGATGGATACGCAGTATTTT.

The chain has TRBV20-1 and TRBJ2-7; D not certain. Trimming cost V 6 bases and J 5 bases, with 17 bases left between them. Germline V lookup: CDR1 DFQATT, CDR2 SNEGSKA (reference sequence). The CDR3 runs 13 residues. CDR3 region: CSASIGPSNEQYF. The CDR3 bases are TGCAGTGCCAGTATCGGGCCATCCAACGAGCAGTACTTC.

This clone has a handful of counts. The genes are TRBV7-2 and TRBJ2-7; the D is unclear. In germline, CDR1 is SGHTA, CDR2 FQGNSA. This CDR3 is 11 amino acids long. V lost 2 bases and J lost 5, with 4 bases in between. CDR3 sequence reads: CASSLFHEQYF. The CDR3 region has the DNA TGTGCCAGCAGCTTATTCCACGAGCAGTACTTC.

V is TRBV20-1 and J is TRBJ2-7; 7 bases line up with TRBD1. Germline values: CDR1 DFQATT, CDR2 SNEGSKA (reference sequence). The length of the CDR3 is 12 residues. The ends lost 2 bases at V and 5 bases at J; junction bases unmatched: 3. The CDR3 sequence: CSARRQGDEQYF. The CDR3 region has the DNA TGCAGTGCTAGACGGCAGGGGGACGAGCAGTACTTC.

The chain combines TRBV27 with TRBJ2-1; a possible D gene is TRBD1 (5 bases). This CDR3 has 12 residues. CDR1 and CDR2 from the germline V gene are MNHEY and SMNVEV (reference sequence). Trimming took 4 bases from V and 8 from J, leaving 9 bases between them. The chain's CDR3 is CASSSLGHEQFF. The CDR3 DNA sequence: TGTGCCAGCAGTTCGTTGGGGCATGAGCAGTTCTTC.

This clone came up a few times. The CDR3 bases are TGTGCCAGCAGTTTTGGAGGCAGAAGTAATTCACCCCTCCACTTT. Protein product: CASSFGGRSNSPLHF. The V gene is TRBV12-3 or TRBV12-4, the J gene TRBJ1-6, with D hard to call. The CDR3 length is 15 residues. The germline V and J ends were trimmed by 3 bases and 6 bases, with 12 bases remaining between them.

This clone was seen a few times. The J gene is TRBJ2-1, the V gene TRBV12-3 or TRBV12-4; 8 bases map to TRBD1. J lost 9 bases, V lost 5 bases, and 9 bases had no gene match. The CDR3 runs to 14 residues. The CDR3 loop is CASSLRQGAGEQFF. CDR3 nucleotide sequence: TGTGCCAGCAGTCTCAGGCAGGGGGCCGGTGAGCAGTTCTTC.

This clone has a count of ten or more. The CDR3 sequence: CAWRGKGFTEAFF. The CDR3 nucleotides are TGTGCCTGGAGGGGGAAGGGGTTCACTGAAGCTTTCTTT. V gene TRBV30 combines with J gene TRBJ1-1, with D perhaps matching TRBD1 (5 bases). The CDR3 spans 13 residues. Trimming took 3 bases from V and 4 from J, leaving 12 bases between them. In germline, CDR1 is GTSNPN, CDR2 SVGIG (reference sequence).

This clone was detected ten times or more. The V call is TRBV20-1, the J call TRBJ1-2; tentative D call: TRBD1 (6 bases). Per germline, CDR1 DFQATT and CDR2 SNEGSKA (reference sequence). The CDR3 spans 12 residues. V lost 6 bases and J lost 7, with 15 bases in between. The CDR3 nucleotides are TGCAGTGCGCGGGGGGGCTTCCCTGGCTACACCTTC. Translation: CSARGGFPGYTF.

In this sample, this clone turned up many times. This chain links TRBV20-1 with TRBJ1-1; TRBD1 agrees at 8 bases. Germline CDR1 DFQATT, CDR2 SNEGSKA (reference sequence). The CDR3 sequence is 14 residues long. The V segment lost 6 bases and the J segment 5 bases; nucleotides outside the gene matches: 11. The CDR3 DNA reads as TGCAGTGCGAGACGCCCAGGGGGCAATACTGAAGCTTTCTTT. It encodes CSARRPGGNTEAFF.

This clone was seen ten or more times. The V and J genes are TRBV30 and TRBJ1-2, with TRBD1 matching 7 bases. V shed 2 bases, J shed 4 bases, and the junction held 4 bases outside the gene matches. There are 13 residues in the CDR3. Germline lookup yields CDR1 GTSNPN and CDR2 SVGIG (reference sequence). CDR3 amino acids: CAWSTGTVYGYTF. CDR3 nucleotide sequence: TGTGCCTGGAGTACCGGGACAGTCTATGGCTACACCTTC.

This chain uses TRBV6-1 with TRBJ1-2; a possible D gene is TRBD1 (6 bases). The CDR3 spans 12 residues. V lost 6 bases, J lost 4 bases, and 9 bases lay in between. CDR1 is MNHNS, CDR2 SASEGT, per germline. CDR3 amino acids: CASRGGFYGYTF. CDR3 nucleotide sequence: TGTGCCAGCAGAGGGGGGTTCTATGGCTACACCTTC.

This clone was counted only a few times. The chain is built from TRBV12-3 or TRBV12-4 and TRBJ2-7; either TRBD1 or TRBD2 may supply D (5 bases each). Trimming pared 1 base from V and 3 bases from J, leaving 13 bases between. The CDR3 consists of 15 residues. Here the CDR3 DNA reads TGTGCCAGCAGTTTAGGGGACGGGAATTTCTACGAGCAGTACTTC. Translation gives CASSLGDGNFYEQYF.

A few counts support this clone. CDR3 nucleotides: TGTGCCAGCAGTTCCGGGACAGTCCCCTACGAGCAGTACTTC. Its translation is CASSSGTVPYEQYF. This rearrangement joins TRBV28 to TRBJ2-7; TRBD1 matches at 7 bases. The CDR3 sequence is 14 residues long. In germline, CDR1 is MDHEN, CDR2 SYDVKM. Germline trimming cut 4 bases from V and 2 bases from J; bases unmatched to any gene: 5.

This clone was observed a few times. The chain couples TRBV10-1 to TRBJ2-3; 8 nucleotides agree with TRBD1. The V and J ends lost 6 bases and 6 bases, in that order; junction bases with no gene match: 11. Germline-derived CDR1 and CDR2 are WNHNN and SYGVQD (reference sequence). The CDR3 spans 15 residues. The CDR3 loop reads CASSQPGQEGDTQYF. The DNA of the CDR3 is TGCGCCAGCAGCCAGCCGGGACAGGAGGGGGATACGCAGTATTTT.

J is TRBJ2-3 and V is TRBV30; 7 bases line up with TRBD2. Germline-derived CDR1 and CDR2 are GTSNPN and SVGIG (reference sequence). The CDR3 has 11 residues. CDR3 loop: CSGGDGDTQYF. CDR3 coding DNA: TGTAGTGGGGGGGATGGGGATACGCAGTATTTT. Full variable domain (missing parts from reference TRBV30 and TRBJ2-3): SQTIHQWPATLVQPVGSPLSLECTVEGTSNPNLYWYRQAAGRGLQLLFYSVGIGQISSEVPQNLSASRPQDRQFILSSKKLLLSDSGFYLCSGGDGDTQYFGPGTRLTVL.

Details on this clone: Given a much more abundant clone one base away, this may be a read error. The rearrangement joins TRBV27 to TRBJ2-1; 11 nucleotides align to TRBD2. Germline CDR1 reads MNHEY; CDR2 reads SMNVEV (reference sequence). This CDR3 has 16 amino acids. The CDR3 protein is CASKTSGTSGYNERFF. For the CDR3, the DNA is TGTGCCAGCAAGACGTCCGGGACTAGCGGATACAATGAGCGGTTCTTC.

This clone occurred many times. V gene TRBV19 combines with J gene TRBJ1-1; perhaps TRBD1 as D (6 bases). Germline V gives CDR1 LNHDA, CDR2 SQIVND (reference sequence). V lost 3 bases to trimming and J lost 8 bases, with 13 bases between them. There are 13 residues in the CDR3. CDR3 nucleotides: TGTGCCAGTAGTATTCTTACAGGGTCAGAAGCTTTCTTT. Its translation: CASSILTGSEAFF.